These 21 T cell receptor beta chains were all obtained from the same sample, sequenced in a study of glioma-infiltrating T cells. Using RNA template, CDR3s of TCR alpha and beta were amplified with iRepertoire arm-PCR. TCRdb fed the multiplex PCR reads into MiXCR, producing one record per CDR3 protein. The table shows roughly 130,000 distinct CDR3 sequences, with 24% occurring only once. Sequencing was done on a sample of glioma tissue, nonneoplastic brain tissue, or PBMCs (not recorded which). The receptors were gathered from a human donor with low-grade glioma or glioblastoma, undergoing nonglioma brain surgery, or in good health (not recorded which).

This clonotype showed up many times. This rearrangement joins TRBV6-1 to TRBJ2-3; D is perhaps TRBD1 (6 bases). V shed 4 bases and J shed 4 bases, with 9 bases lying between them. The germline gives CDR1 MNHNS, CDR2 SASEGT. The CDR3 contains 13 residues. CDR3 DNA: TGTGCCAGCAGTGGGGGGCCGGCAGATACGCAGTATTTT. This encodes CASSGGPADTQYF.

At least ten counts were recorded for this clonotype. The rearrangement links TRBV6-1 to TRBJ2-7; D not resolved. Per the germline V gene, CDR1 is MNHNS and CDR2 is SASEGT. This CDR3 is 13 amino acids long. Trimming shortened V by 1 base and J by 5 bases, and 9 bases separated the two germline ends. The CDR3 reads CASSEDQWNEQYV. The CDR3 DNA is TGTGCCAGCAGTGAAGACCAGTGGAACGAGCAGTACGTC.

The rearrangement joins TRBV2 to TRBJ2-3; perhaps TRBD1 as D (6 bases). Trimming took off 5 bases at V and 0 bases at J, with 21 bases between the two ends. CDR1 and CDR2 (germline): SNHLY, FYNNEI. The CDR3 extends over 18 amino acids. The CDR3 DNA is TGTGCCAGCAGTTCCAGAAGGCCAGGACAGACTAGCACAGATACGCAGTATTTT. Protein product: CASSSRRPGQTSTDTQYF.

The V and J genes are TRBV29-1 and TRBJ2-1; TRBD1 might be the D (10 bases). The V end lost 6 bases, the J end lost 5 bases, and 23 bases lay between the germline ends. The CDR3 is 16 residues long. Germline CDR1 reads SQVTM; CDR2 reads ANQGSEA. The CDR3 region is CSVTGGQGLAHNEQFF. The CDR3 coding sequence is TGCAGCGTGACAGGGGGCCAGGGACTAGCCCACAATGAGCAGTTCTTC.

The chain joins TRBV3-1 to TRBJ1-3; D is perhaps TRBD1 (5 bases). In germline, CDR1 is LGHDT, CDR2 YNNKEL (reference sequence). The CDR3 is made up of 16 amino acids. V lost 0 bases and J lost 3, with 12 bases in between. CDR3 bases: TGTGCCAGCAGCCAAGATATCGGGACGCATGGAAACACCATATATTTT. This gives the protein CASSQDIGTHGNTIYF.

This clonotype was seen just once. Just one base apart from a much larger clone, this may be a read error. The genes are TRBV7-9 and TRBJ1-1; D gene ambiguous. V was cut by 6 bases and J by 6 bases, with 17 bases left in between. Germline V gives CDR1 SEHNR, CDR2 FQNEAQ (reference sequence). The CDR3 sequence is 14 residues long. The CDR3 nucleotides read TGTGCCAGCAGGACACCAGCCAGGTGCTCTGAAGCTTTCTTT. Protein sequence: CASRTPARCSEAFF. Full variable domain (remainder filled in from reference TRBV7-9 and TRBJ1-1): DTGVSQNPRHKITKRGQNVTFRCDPISEHNRLYWYRQTLGQGPEFLTYFQNEAQLEKSRLLSDRFSAERPKGSFSTLEIQRTEQGDSAMYLCASRTPARCSEAFFGQGTRLTVV.

CDR3 sequence reads: CASSVDGWDEQFF. The CDR3 bases are TGTGCCAGCAGTGTAGATGGTTGGGATGAGCAGTTCTTC. V gene TRBV6-1 combines with J gene TRBJ2-1; D call uncertain. Deletions cut 4 bases from V and 8 bases from J, with 12 bases between. This CDR3 contains 13 residues. CDR1 MNHNS and CDR2 SASEGT come from the germline V gene.

This clonotype was detected many times. The chain recombines TRBV7-2 with TRBJ2-3; possible D gene TRBD2, 6 bases. The CDR3 spans 16 residues. In germline, CDR1 is SGHTA, CDR2 FQGNSA. The V gene lost 0 bases and the J gene lost 4 bases, with 14 bases spanning the gap. This CDR3 is CASSLAAKTRADTQYF. CDR3 in DNA: TGTGCCAGCAGCTTAGCGGCAAAGACTAGAGCAGATACGCAGTATTTT.

This clonotype was seen a handful of times. V is TRBV2 and J is TRBJ2-7, with D possibly being TRBD1 or TRBD2 (6 bases each). The CDR3 covers 15 residues. The ends were cut back, 6 bases at V and 3 bases at J, with 18 bases in the middle. The germline gives CDR1 SNHLY, CDR2 FYNNEI. The CDR3 bases are TGTGCCAGCAGCCGGGACGGGGGCTCCTACTACGAGCAGTACGTC. The encoded protein is CASSRDGGSYYEQYV.

Many counts were recorded for this clonotype. The chain carries TRBV28 and TRBJ2-3; D is uncertain. Germline assignment: CDR1 MDHEN and CDR2 SYDVKM. V lost 5 bases and J lost 0, with 6 bases in between. The CDR3 is made up of 13 amino acids. The CDR3 region is CASSEPSTDTQYF. In nucleotides, the CDR3 is TGTGCCAGCAGTGAACCCAGCACAGATACGCAGTATTTT. Combining the CDR3 with reference TRBV28 and TRBJ2-3 gives the whole variable domain DVKVTQSSRYLVKRTGEKVFLECVQDMDHENMFWYRQDPGLGLRLIYFSYDVKMKEKGDIPEGYSVSREKKERFSLILESASTNQTSMYLCASSEPSTDTQYFGPGTRLTVL.

Ten or more counts support this clonotype. The rearrangement joins TRBV4-1 to TRBJ2-5; a possible D gene is TRBD2 (7 bases). This CDR3 has 15 residues. The germline CDR1 and CDR2 sequences are MGHRA and YSYEKL. Trimming cost V 1 base and J 5 bases, with 14 bases left between them. The CDR3 reads CASSQAWGGSETQYF. DNA for the CDR3: TGCGCCAGCAGCCAAGCGTGGGGGGGCAGCGAGACCCAGTACTTC.

As regards this clonotype: A much larger clone differs by one base, so this may be a read error. V gene TRBV13 combines with J gene TRBJ2-5; no reliable D call. The CDR3 contains 12 residues. The germline V and J ends were trimmed by 2 bases and 0 bases, with 1 base remaining between them. Per the germline V gene, CDR1 is PRHDT and CDR2 is FYEKMQ (reference sequence). CDR3: CASSLHQETQYF. The CDR3 DNA reads TGTGCCAGCAGCTTACACCAAGAGACCCAGTACTTC.

V usage is TRBV7-9 and J usage is TRBJ1-2; maybe TRBD1 (5 bases). The CDR3 loop spans 15 amino acids. V gave up 0 bases and J gave up 4 bases, with 12 bases separating them. Germline CDR1 reads SEHNR; CDR2 reads FQNEAQ (reference sequence). CDR3 in amino acids: CASSLARQPGYGYTF. The DNA of the CDR3 is TGTGCCAGCAGCTTAGCGCGACAGCCCGGCTATGGCTACACCTTC.

On this clonotype itself: One end of the junction is discordant with germline, which a read error may explain. The chain couples TRBV18 to TRBJ1-1; D is undetermined. This CDR3 is 15 amino acids long. Germline-derived CDR1 and CDR2 are KGHSH and LQKENI. This CDR3 reads CASSPPSPMNTEASF. In nucleotides, the CDR3 is TGTGCCAGCTCACCACCTAGCCCAATGAACACTGAAGCTTCCTTT.

V gene TRBV9 combines with J gene TRBJ1-1; no clear D gene. CDR1 and CDR2 (germline): SGDLS, YYNGEE. V was clipped by 4 bases and J by 0 bases, with 10 bases between them. The CDR3 consists of 14 residues. CDR3 residues: CASSSGELNTEAFF. The CDR3 coding sequence is TGTGCCAGCAGCTCCGGAGAGTTGAACACTGAAGCTTTCTTT. Looking up the rest from reference TRBV9 and TRBJ1-1 gives the full variable domain: DSGVTQTPKHLITATGQRVTLRCSPRSGDLSVYWYQQSLDQGLQFLIQYYNGEERAKGNILERFSAQQFPDLHSELNLSSLELGDSALYFCASSSGELNTEAFFGQGTRLTVV.

The CDR3 DNA follows: TGTGCCAGCAGTATGGAACAGGGGGGAACTAATGAAAAACTGTTTTTT. Its translation: CASSMEQGGTNEKLFF. This chain joins TRBV2 and TRBJ1-4, with 8 positions matching TRBD1. This CDR3 has 16 residues. The junction had 6 bases not matched to a gene; V was cut back by 5 bases and J by 1 base. Per the germline V gene, CDR1 is SNHLY and CDR2 is FYNNEI.

In this sample, this clonotype turned up once. V gene TRBV18 combines with J gene TRBJ2-4; D not resolved. The CDR3 is 12 residues long. Germline values: CDR1 KGHSH, CDR2 LQKENI. With 2 bases removed from V and 13 bases from J, the gap between germline ends came to 12 bases. The CDR3 nucleotides read TGTGCCAGCTCACCAACGGACGGGTTCCAGTACTTC. It specifies CASSPTDGFQYF.

This clonotype was picked up many times. The chain uses TRBV20-1 and TRBJ2-3; D is perhaps TRBD1 or TRBD2 (5 bases each). The V and J ends lost 4 bases and 1 base respectively, with 9 bases between them. Per germline, CDR1 DFQATT and CDR2 SNEGSKA (reference sequence). The CDR3 runs 13 residues. This CDR3 is CSANVGRTDTQYF. The CDR3 coding sequence is TGCAGTGCTAACGTGGGACGCACAGATACGCAGTATTTT.

This rearrangement joins TRBV7-9 to TRBJ1-5, with no clear D. Germline CDR1 and CDR2: SEHNR and FQNEAQ (reference sequence). Trimming cost V 4 bases and J 2 bases, with 12 bases left between them. The CDR3 contains 15 residues. CDR3 residues: CASSSGSPGNQPQHF. The CDR3 DNA follows: TGTGCCAGCAGCTCTGGTTCTCCGGGCAATCAGCCCCAGCATTTT.

This chain joins TRBV18 and TRBJ1-5, with D unclear. Between the trimmed V and J ends, which lost 3 bases and 0 bases, there was a span of 6 bases. Germline V gene lookup returns CDR1 KGHSH and CDR2 LQKENI. The CDR3 is made up of 14 amino acids. The CDR3 DNA reads TGTGCCAGCTCACCCCCAGATAGCAATCAGCCCCAGCATTTT. It yields the protein CASSPPDSNQPQHF. Together with reference TRBV18 and TRBJ1-5, the CDR3 gives the full variable domain: NAGVMQNPRHLVRRRGQEARLRCSPMKGHSHVYWYRQLPEEGLKFMVYLQKENIIDESGMPKERFSAEFPKEGPSILRIQQVVRGDSAAYFCASSPPDSNQPQHFGDGTRLSIL.

Ten or more counts support this clonotype. V is TRBV7-9 and J is TRBJ2-3; D is ambiguous. CDR1 and CDR2 (germline): SEHNR, FQNEAQ (reference sequence). Trimming stripped 5 bases from V and 4 bases from J, with 7 bases between. CDR3 length equals 12 residues. The CDR3 DNA follows: TGTGCCAGCAGCCAAACTTCAGATACGCAGTATTTT. This sequence encodes CASSQTSDTQYF. Filled out from reference TRBV7-9 and TRBJ2-3, the complete variable domain reads DTGVSQNPRHKITKRGQNVTFRCDPISEHNRLYWYRQTLGQGPEFLTYFQNEAQLEKSRLLSDRFSAERPKGSFSTLEIQRTEQGDSAMYLCASSQTSDTQYFGPGTRLTVL.